A selection of T cell receptor beta chains follows, all from one sample in a study of Ad26.COV2.S vaccination and SARS-CoV-2 variants. Libraries were prepared by immunoSEQ multiplex PCR; TCRdb keeps only in-frame clonotypes and omits some of them. This table has around 350,000 clones, 92% appearing once. The source was peripheral blood, collected after recovery from COVID-19. All receptors come from a human donor who had recovered from COVID-19. Both conserved end residues are part of each CDR3. A D gene is named only where the DNA matches it firmly.

d_gene: NA
v_gene: TRBV5-5
len: 15
CDR3aa: CASTVRLTNTGELFF

d_gene: NA
v_gene: TRBV4-2
len: 14
CDR3aa: CASSQGHGYTEAFF

d_gene: NA
v_gene: TRBV18
len: 14
CDR3aa: CASSPPGRRDEQFF

d_gene: NA
v_gene: TRBV6-5
len: 15
CDR3aa: CASRRGAPSNQPQHF

d_gene: NA
v_gene: TRBV29-1
len: 10
CDR3aa: CSVDSDTQYF

d_gene: NA
v_gene: TRBV5-1
len: 15
CDR3aa: CASTEPGGSNTEAFF

d_gene: NA
v_gene: TRBV19
len: 15
CDR3aa: CASGNRREMNTEAFF

d_gene: NA
v_gene: TRBV7-6
len: 11
CDR3aa: CASELEETQYF

d_gene: NA
v_gene: TRBV28
len: 15
CDR3aa: CASSPGGSGANVLTF

d_gene: NA
v_gene: TRBV9
len: 15
CDR3aa: CASSPMRGGGTEAFF

d_gene: NA
v_gene: TRBV6-5
len: 13
CDR3aa: CASSYRGVYDYTF

d_gene: NA
v_gene: TRBV6-5
len: 16
CDR3aa: CASSYSQVNSGNTIYF